The sequence of this T cell receptor beta chain was determined in a study of blood T cell repertoires in COVID-19. Turning to the study itself: COVID-19 samples collected from the United States, Italy and Spain covered acute and convalescent phases. Sources were T cells, B-cell-depleted T cells, or PBMCs; the material itself was cDNA or gDNA.

V lost 0 bases to trimming and J lost 2 bases; unmatched junction nucleotides: 9. The CDR3 length is 17 residues. The germline V gene encodes CDR1 LGHNA and CDR2 YSLEER. Original handling: Scientists estimated how many nucleated cells there were by amplifying reference gene primers. The protocol was immunoSEQ multiplex PCR, while the TCRdb copy is restricted to in-frame clones and leaves out a portion. Clonal size and the V and J genes are those of that table, whereas D and trimming came from the DNA. The data hold 200,000 to 300,000 clones, with around 88% observed a single time. The chain links TRBV4-3 to TRBJ2-5, with 7 bases that match TRBD2. This TCR was recovered from a man younger than 40 with active or convalescent COVID-19. The source material was peripheral blood. CDR3: CASSQDGPTSVQETQYF. CDR3 DNA: TGCGCCAGCAGCCAAGATGGTCCAACTAGCGTACAAGAGACCCAGTACTTC.